This T cell receptor (beta chain) derives from a study of PD-1 blockade in mismatch repair-deficient tumors. At the level of the study: All were previously treated, progressing patients with 12 mismatch repair-deficient cancer types.

This clone was picked up one time. The antigen remains undetermined. This CDR3 has 12 residues. The germline CDR1 and CDR2 sequences are LNHNV and YYDKDF (reference sequence). Trimming cost V 3 bases and J 5 bases, with 7 bases left between them. Mismatch repair deficiency was confirmed in all patients, by PCR or immunohistochemistry. Three pembrolizumab responders had their TCRs sequenced. Study-wide points: Tumor-resident clones, often undetectable pretreatment in blood, expanded then contracted after pembrolizumab.

Some clones are missing from TCRdb's copy, which holds only in-frame ones; the method was immunoSEQ multiplex PCR. The profile shows about 18,000 clones, over 75% of them singletons. The sample here was PBMCs, taken approximately five months after starting pembrolizumab. The V gene is TRBV15, the J gene TRBJ2-5; D gene uncertain. This TCR came from an adult with mismatch repair-deficient cancer. The CDR3 sequence: CATSREQETQYF. The DNA of the CDR3 is TGTGCCACCAGCAGGGAACAGGAGACCCAGTACTTC.